Reported below is one T cell receptor (beta chain). Its target antigen remains unknown. No per-base quality is available; no much larger clone lies one base away. This sample is drawn from a study of sequential checkpoint blockade in melanoma (dated by TCRdb to the late 2010s). Broadly, across the study: Patients were randomized 1:1 to first-line nivolumab followed by ipilimumab (arm A) or ipilimumab followed by nivolumab (arm B). Maintenance nivolumab came after each of the two trial sequences.

TCRbeta CDR3 regions were immunosequenced from genomic DNA with the immunoSEQ Assay. Before high-throughput sequencing, the genomic DNA was amplified using bias-controlled multiplex PCR. Under the source paper's analysis protocol: To quantify the absolute abundance of each unique TCRbeta CDR3 region, the sequences were collapsed and filtered. Clonality, defined as 1 minus Pielou's evenness, was calculated using only productive rearrangements. A previously published method was used to identify clones with significantly greater frequencies in on-treatment samples than in baseline samples. Here the immuneACCESS table is served through TCRdb, limited to in-frame sequences with V and J called. Missing clones are a known gap in these copies; in checked studies unresolved V genes cover under half, and the rest lacks a known reason. The V and J calls and the clone size are those of that table, but D and trimming were determined from the DNA. This sample comprises about 17,000 clones, roughly 71% of them detected only once. The ten largest clones add up to approximately 10% of the sample.

Broader findings and caveats from the paper: Validation of the response-prediction model combining TCR metrics and mutation burden is needed in larger, independent patient cohorts.

V and J are truncated by 0 bases and 2 bases respectively, leaving an intervening sequence of 9 bases. CDR1 LGHNA and CDR2 YSLEER are derived from the germline V gene. Measured from the cysteine to the phenylalanine, the CDR3 is 15 residues long. Only the CDR3 DNA is retained, 45 bases long and in frame from the first base. The treatment or condition tag for this specimen amounts to: randomized to nivolumab then ipilimumab (arm A) or the reverse (arm B). Prior DNA-damaging chemotherapy had not been received by any trial patient. Live CD3+CD8+ cells negative for CD19 and CD56 were sorted from thawed PBMCs on a FACS Aria II flow cytometer. Samples were obtained from patients with melanoma enrolled in CheckMate 064, a randomized, open-label phase II trial of sequential checkpoint blockade. Leukapheresis was used to collect peripheral blood mononuclear cells, which were then purified with Ficoll-Paque and frozen in human serum with roughly 10% DMSO. Immediately after sorting, the purity of sorted blood CD3+CD8+ cells was verified to be >95%, after which DNA was extracted.

The source material was CD8+ T cells sorted from blood (inferred from file names), sampled from a patient given nivolumab and ipilimumab in sequence. The chain employs TRBV4-3 and TRBJ2-3; a tentative D call is TRBD2 (6 bases match). This TCR was recovered from a human donor with melanoma. In nucleotide form, the sequence is TGCGCCAGCAGCCAAGACACGGGACTCACAGATACGCAGTATTTT. Translated, this is CASSQDTGLTDTQYF.